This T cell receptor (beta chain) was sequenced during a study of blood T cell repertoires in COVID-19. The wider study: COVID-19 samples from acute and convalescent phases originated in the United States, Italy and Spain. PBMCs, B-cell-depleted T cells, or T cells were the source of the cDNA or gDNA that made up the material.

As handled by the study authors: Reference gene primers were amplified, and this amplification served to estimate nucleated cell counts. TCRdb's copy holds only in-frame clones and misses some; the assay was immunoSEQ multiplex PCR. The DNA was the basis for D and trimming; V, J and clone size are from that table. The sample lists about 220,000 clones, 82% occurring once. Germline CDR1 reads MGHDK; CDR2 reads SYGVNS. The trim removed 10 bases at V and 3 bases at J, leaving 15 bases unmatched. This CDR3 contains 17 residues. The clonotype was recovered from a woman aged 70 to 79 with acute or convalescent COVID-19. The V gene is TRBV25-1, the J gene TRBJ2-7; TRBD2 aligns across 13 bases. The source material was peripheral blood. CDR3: CANSYRLAGGHFYEQYF. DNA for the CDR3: TGTGCCAACTCGTACAGACTAGCGGGGGGACACTTCTACGAGCAGTACTTC.